This T cell receptor (beta chain) was captured in a study of T cells in Graves' hyperthyroidism and ophthalmopathy. The table lists this clonotype with many counts. The germline V gene encodes CDR1 MDHEN and CDR2 SYDVKM. V lost 7 bases to trimming and J lost 4 bases; unmatched junction nucleotides: 9. CDR3 length equals 16 residues. The investigators amplified TCR beta CDR3 regions from RNA transcripts. HTBI primers were the set used in a first-round RT-PCR of the TCR CDR3. TCRdb reprocessed the multiplex PCR reads via MiXCR and lists one record per CDR3 protein. The sample lists roughly 630,000 distinct CDR3 sequences, approximately 14% occurring once.

The J gene is TRBJ2-3, the V gene TRBV28; TRBD2 matches at 12 bases. The receptor was derived from a woman under 40 with Graves' hyperthyroidism. The sample taken for sequencing was blood. The DNA for the CDR3 is TGTGCCAGCAACCGGGGGCTAGCGGGAGGGCCAGATACGCAGTATTTT. Translating gives CASNRGLAGGPDTQYF.